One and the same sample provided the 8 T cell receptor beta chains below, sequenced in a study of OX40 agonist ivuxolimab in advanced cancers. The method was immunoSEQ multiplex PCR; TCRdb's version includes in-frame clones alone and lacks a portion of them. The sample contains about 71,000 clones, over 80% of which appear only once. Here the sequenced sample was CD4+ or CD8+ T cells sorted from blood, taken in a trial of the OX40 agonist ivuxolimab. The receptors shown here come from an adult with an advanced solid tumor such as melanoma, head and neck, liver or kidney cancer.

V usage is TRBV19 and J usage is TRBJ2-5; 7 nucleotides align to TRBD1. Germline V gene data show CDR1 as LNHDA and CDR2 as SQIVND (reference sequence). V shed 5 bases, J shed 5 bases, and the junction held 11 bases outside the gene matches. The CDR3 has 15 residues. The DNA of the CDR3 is TGTGCCAGTAGTCCCCGGGGACAGATTTTGGAGACCCAGTACTTC. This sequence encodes CASSPRGQILETQYF.

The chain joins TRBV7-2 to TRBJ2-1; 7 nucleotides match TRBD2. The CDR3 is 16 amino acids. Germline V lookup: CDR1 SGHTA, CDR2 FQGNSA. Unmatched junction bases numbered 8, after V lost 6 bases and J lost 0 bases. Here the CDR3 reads CASSESGTSSYNEQFF. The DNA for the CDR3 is TGTGCCAGCAGTGAAAGCGGGACGAGCTCCTACAATGAGCAGTTCTTC.

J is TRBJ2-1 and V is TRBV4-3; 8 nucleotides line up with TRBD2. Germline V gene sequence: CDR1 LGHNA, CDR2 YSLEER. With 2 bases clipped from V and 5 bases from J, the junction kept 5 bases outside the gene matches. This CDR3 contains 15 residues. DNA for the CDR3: TGCGCCAGCAGCCAATGGGCGGGAGGCGACAATGAGCAGTTCTTC. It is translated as CASSQWAGGDNEQFF.

The CDR3 here is CASSLWSQVRQFF. DNA of the CDR3: TGTGCCAGCAGCTTGTGGTCCCAAGTACGGCAGTTCTTC. The gene calls are TRBV5-6 and TRBJ2-1; D unclear. Looked up from germline, CDR1 is SGHDT and CDR2 is YYEEEE. The CDR3 contains 13 residues. V shed 1 base and J shed 12 bases, with 14 bases lying between them.

The CDR3 is CASSVGGNNQPQHF. The CDR3 nucleotides are TGTGCCAGCAGCGTAGGAGGGAACAATCAGCCCCAGCATTTT. The rearrangement links TRBV9 to TRBJ1-5; D remains unclear. V was clipped by 0 bases and J by 3 bases, with 7 bases between them. CDR3 size: 14 residues. Germline V gene data show CDR1 as SGDLS and CDR2 as YYNGEE.

This chain's CDR3 is CASSQDLELEQYF. The CDR3 DNA reads as TGCGCCAGCAGCCAAGATCTAGAGCTCGAGCAGTACTTC. The rearrangement links TRBV4-3 to TRBJ2-7, with no clear D. This CDR3 has 13 amino acids. Trimming shortened V by 0 bases and J by 6 bases, and 9 bases separated the two germline ends. The germline CDR1 and CDR2 sequences are LGHNA and YSLEER.

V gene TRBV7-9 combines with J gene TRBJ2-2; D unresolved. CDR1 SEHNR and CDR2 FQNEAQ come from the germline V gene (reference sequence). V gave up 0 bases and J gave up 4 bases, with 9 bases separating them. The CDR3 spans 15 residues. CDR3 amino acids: CASSLALIPTGELFF. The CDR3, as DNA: TGTGCCAGCAGCTTAGCGTTAATACCCACCGGGGAGCTGTTTTTT.

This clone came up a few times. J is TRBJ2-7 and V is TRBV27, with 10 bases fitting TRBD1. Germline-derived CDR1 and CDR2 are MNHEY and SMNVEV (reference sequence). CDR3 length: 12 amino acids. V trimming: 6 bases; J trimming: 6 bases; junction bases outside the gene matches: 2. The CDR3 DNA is TGTGCCAGCAGCGGGACAGGGGTCGAGCAGTACTTC. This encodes CASSGTGVEQYF.